The 10 T cell receptor beta chains below all came from one sample that was sequenced in a study of identical twins (dated by TCRdb to about 2016). Libraries were prepared through 5' RACE. This sample was sequenced with an Illumina HiSeq 2000. Starting from the raw public reads, TCRdb applied fastp trimming at Q25, assembled clones with MiXCR and retained in-frame beta chains. CDR3 protein sequences are deduplicated, and each keeps its most common genes and DNA. This sample gives around 530,000 distinct CDR3 sequences in total; roughly 15% of them show up just once. The top ten hold roughly 0.4% of the sample. These records were also assigned to another study, of yellow fever vaccine responses in identical twins.

The source material was CD4+ T cells sorted from blood. The receptors shown here come from a woman aged 18 to 35 in good health.

There are a few counts of this clonotype. The rearrangement joins TRBV9 to TRBJ1-1; maybe TRBD1 (5 bases). Trimming took off 0 bases at V and 4 bases at J, with 10 bases between the two ends. The CDR3 covers 14 residues. CDR1 and CDR2 (germline): SGDLS, YYNGEE. The CDR3 protein is CASSVGRVGTEAFF. The CDR3 DNA reads as TGTGCCAGCAGCGTAGGCAGGGTAGGCACTGAAGCTTTCTTT.

The genes are TRBV5-6 and TRBJ1-2, with 8 bases lining up with TRBD1. The V gene end was trimmed by 4 bases and the J gene end by 3 bases; junction bases not matched to a gene: 5. Germline assignment: CDR1 SGHDT and CDR2 YYEEEE. The CDR3 is made up of 14 amino acids. CDR3 amino acids: CASSRGQAYYGYTF. In DNA, the CDR3 is TGTGCCAGCAGCCGGGGACAGGCCTACTATGGCTACACCTTC.

The sample holds a few counts of this clonotype. The gene calls are TRBV24-1 and TRBJ2-3, with 7 bases aligning to TRBD2. CDR1 is KGHDR, CDR2 SFDVKD, per germline. V lost 5 bases to trimming and J lost 1 base; unmatched junction nucleotides: 8. This CDR3 comprises 16 residues. The CDR3 coding sequence is TGTGCCACCAGTGCCACGGGGGGTGGGCGCACAGATACGCAGTATTTT. Residues: CATSATGGGRTDTQYF.

This clonotype has only a few counts. The chain links TRBV3-1 to TRBJ2-1; the D is unclear. V was cut by 4 bases and J by 0 bases, with 16 bases left in between. In germline, CDR1 is LGHDT, CDR2 YNNKEL (reference sequence). CDR3 length equals 17 residues. The CDR3 DNA is TGTGCCAGCAGCCGCCCCCTTTCCGCCAGCTCCTACAATGAGCAGTTCTTC. Encoded protein: CASSRPLSASSYNEQFF.

In this sample, this clonotype turned up a few times. CDR3 nucleotide sequence: TGTGCCAGCAGTTTATCTGGGGCGACCAATCAGCCCCAGCATTTT. Protein: CASSLSGATNQPQHF. V is TRBV27 and J is TRBJ1-5; D may be TRBD1 (5 bases). Germline-derived CDR1 and CDR2 are MNHEY and SMNVEV (reference sequence). V lost 0 bases and J 3 bases, leaving 9 bases between the germline ends. This CDR3 spans 15 amino acids.

The V gene is TRBV11-2, the J gene TRBJ1-4, with TRBD1 identical over 11 bases. J gave up 2 bases and V 5 bases, and 10 bases lay outside the gene matches. The CDR3 length is 18 residues. Germline-derived CDR1 and CDR2 are SGHAT and FQNNGV. CDR3 protein: CASSLRTGGASTNEKLFF. The CDR3 nucleotides read TGTGCCAGCAGCCTCCGGACAGGGGGCGCATCGACTAATGAAAAACTGTTTTTT.

This clonotype was seen a few times. DNA of the CDR3: TGTGCCAGCAGTTTATCCCTAGCGGGGAGGGCCCAGTACTTC. It translates to CASSLSLAGRAQYF. The V gene is TRBV28, the J gene TRBJ2-5; TRBD2 matches at 9 bases. The CDR3 has 14 amino acids. Per the germline V gene, CDR1 is MDHEN and CDR2 is SYDVKM. J was trimmed by 9 bases and V by 1 base; bases with no gene match: 6.

In this sample, this clonotype turned up a few times. The V gene is TRBV20-1, the J gene TRBJ2-7, with a tentative D call TRBD2 (5 bases). V was cut by 6 bases and J by 2 bases, with 14 bases left in between. Germline V CDR1 and CDR2: DFQATT, SNEGSKA (reference sequence). The CDR3 spans 13 residues. The chain's CDR3 is CSALYGIAYEQYF. DNA of the CDR3: TGCAGTGCCTTGTACGGGATCGCCTACGAGCAGTACTTC.

J is TRBJ1-1 and V is TRBV7-9; D uncertain. CDR1 and CDR2 from the germline V gene are SEHNR and FQNEAQ (reference sequence). V was cut by 3 bases and J by 6 bases, with 8 bases left in between. The CDR3 runs to 12 residues. The CDR3 DNA reads as TGTGCCAGCAGCTTCAGTCTCGCTGAAGCTTTCTTT. This translates into CASSFSLAEAFF.

This clonotype was counted between two and nine times. The chain combines TRBV29-1 with TRBJ2-1, with 7 bases lining up with TRBD2. The CDR3 runs to 16 residues. V was pared by 1 base and J by 0 bases, with 6 bases of the junction left unmatched. Germline assignment: CDR1 SQVTM and CDR2 ANQGSEA. The CDR3 coding sequence is TGCAGCGTTGAAGGTGCGGGGGAGGACTCCTACAATGAGCAGTTCTTC. The encoded protein is CSVEGAGEDSYNEQFF.